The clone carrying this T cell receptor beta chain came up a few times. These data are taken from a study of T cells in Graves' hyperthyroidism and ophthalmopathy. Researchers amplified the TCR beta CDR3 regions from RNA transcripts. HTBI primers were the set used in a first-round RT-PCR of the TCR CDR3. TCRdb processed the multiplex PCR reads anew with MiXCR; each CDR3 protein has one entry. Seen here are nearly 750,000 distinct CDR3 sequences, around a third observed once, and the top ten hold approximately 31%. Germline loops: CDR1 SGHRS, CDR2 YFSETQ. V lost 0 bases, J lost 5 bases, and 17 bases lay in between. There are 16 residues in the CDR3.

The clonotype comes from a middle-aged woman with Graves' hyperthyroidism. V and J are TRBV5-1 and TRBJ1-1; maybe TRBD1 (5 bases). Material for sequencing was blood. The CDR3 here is CASSLGWWGSLTEAFF. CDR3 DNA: TGCGCCAGCAGCTTGGGTTGGTGGGGGTCCTTGACTGAAGCTTTCTTT. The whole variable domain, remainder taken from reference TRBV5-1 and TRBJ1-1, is KAGVTQTPRYLIKTRGQQVTLSCSPISGHRSVSWYQQTPGQGLQFLFEYFSETQRNKGNFPGRFSGRQFSNSRSEMNVSTLELGDSALYLCASSLGWWGSLTEAFFGQGTRLTVV.